This TCR beta chain was found in a study of CD8 T cells in Susac syndrome. About the study: Within the sequenced Susac syndrome patient group, about six exhibited active disease and roughly 8 were in remission.

CDR3 length: 15 amino acids. The germline V and J ends were trimmed by 1 base and 4 bases, with 9 bases remaining between them. The V gene's germline CDR1 is SGHDT and CDR2 YYEEEE. Note on this clonotype: Its specificity is not known.

Study results and limitations: The CD4+ T cell repertoires from Susac syndrome exhibited no clonal expansion.

Reverse transcription of about 0.5 to 1 ug RNA was performed with random hexamers. Amplification of TCR beta CDR3 by immunoSEQ multiplex PCR spanned 54 Vbeta and 13 Jbeta. TCRdb re-derived calls from the immunoSEQ multiplex PCR reads in MiXCR, one entry per CDR3 protein. The sample lists roughly 160,000 distinct CDR3 sequences; 95% to 97% were seen once. This sequence originates from a human donor with Susac syndrome. V usage is TRBV5-6 and J usage is TRBJ1-6; D ambiguous. The sequencing input was CD4+ T cells from PBMCs. This CDR3 reads CASSLWQEYNSPLHF. In nucleotides, the CDR3 is TGTGCCAGCAGCTTGTGGCAGGAATATAATTCACCCCTCCACTTT.